These T cell receptor beta chains were read from a single sample in a study of blood T cell repertoires in COVID-19. The protocol was immunoSEQ multiplex PCR, while the TCRdb copy is restricted to in-frame clones and leaves out a portion. This sample has a few hundred thousand clones, with roughly 88% found just once. The sequencing sample was made of PBMCs or T cells enriched from blood (not recorded which). These receptors were obtained from a woman in her forties who had recovered from COVID-19. Both conserved end residues are part of each CDR3. D genes are given only for firm matches.

J,D,length,V,DNA,CDR3
TRBJ1-4,NA,15,TRBV5-8,TGTGCCAGTCCCGGCGGGGTTGCAACTAATGAAAAACTGTTTTTT,CASPGGVATNEKLFF
TRBJ2-1,TRBD2,15,TRBV4-3,TGCGCCAGCAGCCATGGAGTAGCGGGGATCAATGAGCAGTTCTTC,CASSHGVAGINEQFF
TRBJ2-1,TRBD2,14,TRBV7-8,TGTGCCAGCACAACTAGCGGCCCCTACAATGAGCAGTTCTTC,CASTTSGPYNEQFF
TRBJ2-3,NA,12,TRBV5-4,TGTGCCAGCAGCTTAGGCAGAGGGACGCAGTATTTT,CASSLGRGTQYF
TRBJ1-2,NA,16,TRBV6-5,TGTGCCAGCAGTTCCATAACCCAATGGTCAAGCGATGGCTACACCTTC,CASSSITQWSSDGYTF
TRBJ2-1,TRBD2,13,TRBV7-9,TGTGCCAGCAGCTTAGTTAGCGGGTATGAGCAGTTCTTC,CASSLVSGYEQFF
TRBJ2-2,TRBD1,17,TRBV5-1,TGCGCCAGCAGCTTTTCGGGACAGGGTACGAACACCGGGGAGCTGTTTTTT,CASSFSGQGTNTGELFF
TRBJ2-1,TRBD1,15,TRBV7-2,TGTGCCAGCAGCGACTACAGGGGCTTCTACAATGAGCAGTTCTTC,CASSDYRGFYNEQFF
TRBJ2-7,NA,13,TRBV12-3/TRBV12-4,TGTGCCAGCAGTCATGGCATAATCTACGAGCAGTACTTC,CASSHGIIYEQYF
TRBJ1-2,NA,15,TRBV27,TGTGCCAGCAGTTTATCGAGTGATTTGAACTATGGCTACACCTTC,CASSLSSDLNYGYTF
TRBJ2-2,NA,14,TRBV5-1,TGCGCCAGCAGCTTGGGTAGTCTCACCGGGGAGCTGTTTTTT,CASSLGSLTGELFF
TRBJ2-5,NA,15,TRBV7-9,TGTGCCAGCAGCCCGGGACCATCAGACAGGAAGACCCAGTACTTC,CASSPGPSDRKTQYF
TRBJ2-1,TRBD2,20,TRBV2,TGTGCCAGCAGTGAAGTGGGAATAGCGGGAGCCCGGGGCTCCTACAATGAGCAGTTCTTC,CASSEVGIAGARGSYNEQFF
TRBJ1-2,TRBD1,13,TRBV6-4,TGTGCCAGCATCACGGACAGGTATTATGGCTACACCTTC,CASITDRYYGYTF
TRBJ2-5,TRBD2,15,TRBV7-9,TGTGCCAGCAGCTCATACGGGACTAGCGGGGAGACCCAGTACTTC,CASSSYGTSGETQYF
TRBJ2-1,NA,17,TRBV25-1,TGTGCCAGCAGTGACGTTCCCGCGCGGGGCGCCTACAATGAGCAGTTCTTC,CASSDVPARGAYNEQFF
TRBJ1-1,TRBD1,16,TRBV2,TGTGCCAGCAGTTACACACAGGGCAGGGGGACCTCTGAAGCTTTCTTT,CASSYTQGRGTSEAFF
TRBJ2-7,TRBD1,15,TRBV6-5,TGTGCCAGCAGCCCACGACAGGGGGGCGCCTACGAGCAGTACTTC,CASSPRQGGAYEQYF